Below are 26 T cell receptor beta chains sequenced from a single sample in a study of OX40 agonist ivuxolimab in advanced cancers. The repertoire was sequenced with immunoSEQ multiplex PCR; TCRdb's copy has only in-frame clones and lacks some. The repertoire holds around 100,000 clones, with roughly 95% as singletons. Specimen: CD4+ or CD8+ T cells sorted from blood, collected in a trial of the OX40 agonist ivuxolimab. The receptors were gathered from an adult with an advanced solid tumor such as melanoma, head and neck, liver or kidney cancer.

The rearrangement links TRBV5-1 to TRBJ2-7; D call uncertain. The germline V and J ends were trimmed by 4 bases and 1 base, with 3 bases remaining between them. The CDR3 consists of 11 residues. The V gene's germline CDR1 is SGHRS and CDR2 YFSETQ. CDR3 amino acids: CASSQSYEQYF. CDR3 coding DNA: TGCGCCAGCAGCCAATCCTACGAGCAGTACTTC.

This rearrangement joins TRBV9 to TRBJ2-1; 13 nucleotides align to TRBD2. Germline CDR1 is SGDLS and CDR2 is YYNGEE. The CDR3 runs 16 residues. V lost 3 bases and J lost 9; bases outside the gene matches: 9. The CDR3 nucleotides read TGTGCCAGCAGCGCCTCCGGGACTAGCGGGACAGTTGAGCAGTTCTTC. Protein sequence: CASSASGTSGTVEQFF.

Notes on this clone: This sample also contains other DNA sequences that code for the same CDR3. The genes are TRBV29-1 and TRBJ2-3, with D hard to call. Germline CDR1 is SQVTM and CDR2 is ANQGSEA. V was pared by 4 bases and J by 3 bases, with 8 bases between. The CDR3 runs 12 residues. CDR3 loop: CSVARDTDTQYF. The CDR3 nucleotides are TGCAGCGTTGCTCGAGATACAGATACGCAGTATTTT.

V gene TRBV7-9 combines with J gene TRBJ2-5, with D maybe TRBD2 (5 bases). CDR3 length: 15 residues. CDR1 and CDR2 (germline): SEHNR, FQNEAQ (reference sequence). V was trimmed by 5 bases and J by 4 bases, leaving 17 bases between them. The CDR3 DNA reads TGTGCCAGCAGCCCCCGTTCGGGAATCGGAGAGACCCAGTACTTC. Translated: CASSPRSGIGETQYF.

This chain joins TRBV11-2 and TRBJ1-5; tentative D call: TRBD1 (6 bases). The CDR3 is 13 amino acids. The V end lost 5 bases, the J end lost 4 bases, and 9 bases lay between the germline ends. Germline-derived CDR1 and CDR2 are SGHAT and FQNNGV. The CDR3 spells CASSLDRNQPQHF. The CDR3 coding sequence is TGTGCCAGCAGCCTCGACAGGAATCAGCCCCAGCATTTT.

This clone was observed a handful of times. The chain links TRBV9 to TRBJ1-2; D is unclear. V lost 3 bases, J lost 4 bases, and 4 bases lay in between. CDR1 SGDLS and CDR2 YYNGEE come from the germline V gene. CDR3 length: 11 residues. The CDR3, as DNA: TGTGCCAGCAGCGGTGCCTATGGCTACACCTTC. Protein sequence: CASSGAYGYTF.

The rearrangement joins TRBV15 to TRBJ2-7; 11 bases line up with TRBD1. Germline V gene lookup returns CDR1 LNHNV and CDR2 YYDKDF (reference sequence). The CDR3 is 21 residues long. V dropped 4 bases and J dropped 0; count of bases not matched to a gene: 20. CDR3 DNA: TGTGCCACCAGCACGGGACGGATTGACCTTGTGGGGACAGGGGGCTCCTACGAGCAGTACTTC. Translation gives CATSTGRIDLVGTGGSYEQYF.

V gene TRBV28 combines with J gene TRBJ2-7; D might be TRBD1 or TRBD2, each matching 5 bases. V shed 2 bases and J shed 4 bases, with 12 bases lying between them. Per the germline V gene, CDR1 is MDHEN and CDR2 is SYDVKM. This CDR3 spans 14 amino acids. The CDR3 here is CASSLEGTGYEQYF. Written as DNA, the CDR3 is TGTGCCAGCAGTTTAGAGGGGACGGGATACGAGCAGTACTTC. Full variable domain (rest looked up from reference TRBV28 and TRBJ2-7): DVKVTQSSRYLVKRTGEKVFLECVQDMDHENMFWYRQDPGLGLRLIYFSYDVKMKEKGDIPEGYSVSREKKERFSLILESASTNQTSMYLCASSLEGTGYEQYFGPGTRLTVT.

This chain connects TRBV5-6 to TRBJ1-4; D is possibly TRBD1 (5 bases). CDR1 is SGHDT and CDR2 is YYEEEE in the germline V gene. The CDR3 is made up of 15 amino acids. Trimming removed 3 bases from V and 5 bases from J, with 14 bases in between. The CDR3 sequence is CASSYAGTRNEKLFF. Here the CDR3 DNA reads TGTGCCAGCAGCTACGCCGGGACCCGAAATGAAAAACTGTTTTTT.

This chain uses TRBV27 with TRBJ1-1; 8 bases line up with TRBD1. J was trimmed by 3 bases and V by 4 bases; bases with no gene match: 7. CDR3 length: 15 amino acids. Germline values: CDR1 MNHEY, CDR2 SMNVEV (reference sequence). In DNA form, the CDR3 reads TGTGCCAGCAGTTCCGGGACAGGAGGGGACACTGAAGCTTTCTTT. This encodes CASSSGTGGDTEAFF.

This clone was seen just once. The chain employs TRBV7-8 and TRBJ1-5; D gene ambiguous. The CDR3 runs 16 residues. Germline CDR1 and CDR2: SGHVS and FQNEAQ. V was pared by 0 bases and J by 1 base, with 10 bases between. CDR3 region: CASSLAVEISNQPQHF. The CDR3 DNA sequence: TGTGCCAGCAGCTTAGCGGTGGAAATCAGCAATCAGCCCCAGCATTTT.

This chain's CDR3 is CASSWGGSDGYTF. The CDR3 bases are TGTGCCAGTAGCTGGGGCGGGTCTGATGGCTACACCTTC. The chain links TRBV19 to TRBJ1-2; a possible D gene is TRBD1 (5 bases). The CDR3 loop spans 13 amino acids. Germline V CDR1 and CDR2: LNHDA, SQIVND (reference sequence). Trimming took 6 bases from V and 6 from J, leaving 14 bases between them.

The chain joins TRBV30 to TRBJ1-2; D unclear. V lost 4 bases and J lost 5, with 20 bases in between. Germline V lookup: CDR1 GTSNPN, CDR2 SVGIG (reference sequence). The CDR3 runs to 15 residues. CDR3 sequence (DNA): TGTGCCTGGAATATTGGCGGTAGTCCCAATTATGGCTACACCTTC. It translates to CAWNIGGSPNYGYTF.

The genes are TRBV19 and TRBJ1-2; the match to TRBD1 covers 8 bases. This CDR3 spans 14 amino acids. CDR1 is LNHDA, CDR2 SQIVND, per germline (reference sequence). Germline trimming cut 7 bases from V and 4 bases from J; bases unmatched to any gene: 8. DNA of the CDR3: TGTGCCAGTAAAGACAGGACAGGGATCTATGGCTACACCTTC. Translated: CASKDRTGIYGYTF.

The chain uses TRBV7-9 and TRBJ2-7, with 8 bases aligning to TRBD2. There are 15 residues in the CDR3. With V trimmed by 5 bases and J by 2 bases, 8 bases remained unmatched. The V gene's germline CDR1 is SEHNR and CDR2 FQNEAQ (reference sequence). In DNA, the CDR3 is TGTGCCAGCAGCGGAGGGACTAGTTCCACCTACGAGCAGTACTTC. Protein sequence: CASSGGTSSTYEQYF.

This sequence joins TRBV7-9 and TRBJ1-2, with D hard to call. The ends were cut back, 1 base at V and 6 bases at J, with 12 bases in the middle. The CDR3 covers 14 residues. Germline V gene lookup returns CDR1 SEHNR and CDR2 FQNEAQ (reference sequence). Here the CDR3 reads CASSLGGIEDGYTF. CDR3 DNA: TGTGCCAGCAGCTTAGGAGGGATAGAGGATGGCTACACCTTC.

V and J are TRBV28 and TRBJ1-1; D is ambiguous. Looked up from germline, CDR1 is MDHEN and CDR2 is SYDVKM. This CDR3 has 11 amino acids. The V end was cut by 6 bases, the J end by 1 base, with 3 bases between. In DNA, the CDR3 is TGTGCCAGCAGCCGGAACACTGAAGCTTTCTTT. Translated: CASSRNTEAFF.

The CDR3 coding sequence is TGTGCCAGCAAGGCACTGACCAACTCCTACGAGCAGTACTTC. This translates into CASKALTNSYEQYF. This rearrangement joins TRBV28 to TRBJ2-7; D not certain. V lost 7 bases and J lost 0, with 13 bases in between. The CDR3 has 14 residues. Germline V gives CDR1 MDHEN, CDR2 SYDVKM. The full variable domain, with the rest looked up from reference TRBV28 and TRBJ2-7, is DVKVTQSSRYLVKRTGEKVFLECVQDMDHENMFWYRQDPGLGLRLIYFSYDVKMKEKGDIPEGYSVSREKKERFSLILESASTNQTSMYLCASKALTNSYEQYFGPGTRLTVT.

The CDR3 sequence: CASRKSQGSETQYF. The CDR3 coding sequence is TGTGCCAGCAGAAAAAGCCAGGGATCAGAGACCCAGTACTTC. The chain has TRBV6-5 and TRBJ2-5, with a tentative D call TRBD1 (5 bases). Germline values: CDR1 MNHEY, CDR2 SVGAGI. The V gene lost 6 bases and the J gene lost 4 bases, with 15 bases spanning the gap. This CDR3 spans 14 amino acids.

The rearrangement links TRBV7-6 to TRBJ1-3, with 7 bases lining up with TRBD1. With 5 bases clipped from V and 0 bases from J, the junction kept 4 bases outside the gene matches. This CDR3 has 15 residues. CDR1 and CDR2 (germline): SGHVS, FNYEAQ. The CDR3 sequence is CASSTTGASGNTIYF. The CDR3 region has the DNA TGTGCCAGCAGCACCACAGGGGCCTCTGGAAACACCATATATTTT.

The chain links TRBV30 to TRBJ2-3; the match to TRBD2 covers 10 bases. Per germline, CDR1 GTSNPN and CDR2 SVGIG (reference sequence). This CDR3 spans 14 amino acids. V was clipped by 3 bases and J by 6 bases; unmatched bases: 6. The CDR3 is CAWRTSGAWDTQYF. The CDR3 DNA reads as TGTGCCTGGAGAACTAGCGGGGCATGGGATACGCAGTATTTT.

The chain couples TRBV5-4 to TRBJ2-7; D may be TRBD1 (5 bases). This CDR3 has 12 residues. Trimming shortened V by 4 bases and J by 3 bases, and 8 bases separated the two germline ends. Germline-derived CDR1 and CDR2 are SGHNT and YYREEE (reference sequence). The CDR3 bases are TGTGCCAGCAGCCTCCAGGGCTACGAGCAGTACTTC. It specifies CASSLQGYEQYF.

This rearrangement joins TRBV7-3 to TRBJ1-1, with TRBD1 identical over 7 bases. The CDR3 extends over 14 amino acids. Germline-derived CDR1 and CDR2 are SGHTA and FQGTGA. The J segment lost 7 bases and the V segment lost 2 bases, leaving 7 bases of the junction unmatched. CDR3 in DNA: TGTGCCAGCAGCTTACGCACAGGGACAGATGAAGCTTTCTTT. This sequence encodes CASSLRTGTDEAFF.

The chain recombines TRBV25-1 with TRBJ1-1; a weak D match, TRBD1 (5 bases). The CDR3 spans 14 residues. CDR1 MGHDK and CDR2 SYGVNS come from the germline V gene. V was shortened by 4 bases and J by 1 base, with 10 bases between the two germline ends. The CDR3 sequence is CASSGYTGNTEAFF. The CDR3 bases are TGTGCCAGCAGTGGCTATACAGGGAACACTGAAGCTTTCTTT.

This clone was counted once. The genes are TRBV4-1 and TRBJ2-5; possible D gene TRBD2, 7 bases. V gave up 0 bases and J gave up 4 bases, with 18 bases separating them. The germline V gene has CDR1 MGHRA and CDR2 YSYEKL. This CDR3 is 17 amino acids long. The CDR3 loop is CASSQEGGGAGRETQYF. The DNA of the CDR3 is TGCGCCAGCAGCCAAGAGGGAGGGGGGGCTGGACGAGAGACCCAGTACTTC.

This chain connects TRBV15 to TRBJ2-7; D gene ambiguous. The CDR3 has 14 residues. Trimming stripped 1 base from V and 2 bases from J, with 9 bases between. The germline gives CDR1 LNHNV, CDR2 YYDKDF (reference sequence). CDR3: CATSRVGKAYEQYF. DNA of the CDR3: TGTGCCACCAGCAGAGTAGGCAAAGCCTACGAGCAGTACTTC. Variable domain in full (rest from reference TRBV15 and TRBJ2-7): DAMVIQNPRYQVTQFGKPVTLSCSQTLNHNVMYWYQQKSSQAPKLLFHYYDKDFNNEADTPDNFQSRRPNTSFCFLDIRSPGLGDTAMYLCATSRVGKAYEQYFGPGTRLTVT.